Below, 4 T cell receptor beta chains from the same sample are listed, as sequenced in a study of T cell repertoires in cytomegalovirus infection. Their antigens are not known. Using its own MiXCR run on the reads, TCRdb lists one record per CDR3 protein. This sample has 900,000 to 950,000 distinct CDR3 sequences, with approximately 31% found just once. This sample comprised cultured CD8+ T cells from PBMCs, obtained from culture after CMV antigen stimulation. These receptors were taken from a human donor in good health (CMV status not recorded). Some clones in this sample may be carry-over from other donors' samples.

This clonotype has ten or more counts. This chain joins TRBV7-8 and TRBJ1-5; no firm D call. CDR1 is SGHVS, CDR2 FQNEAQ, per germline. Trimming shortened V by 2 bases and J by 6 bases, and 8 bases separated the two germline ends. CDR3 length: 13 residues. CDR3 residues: CASSLPGVQPQHF. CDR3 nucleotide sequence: TGTGCCAGCAGCTTACCCGGGGTTCAGCCCCAGCATTTT.

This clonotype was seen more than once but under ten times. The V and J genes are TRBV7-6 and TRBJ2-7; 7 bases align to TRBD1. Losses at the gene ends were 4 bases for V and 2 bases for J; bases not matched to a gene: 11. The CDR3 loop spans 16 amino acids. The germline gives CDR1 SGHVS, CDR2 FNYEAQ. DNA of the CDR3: TGTGCCAGCAGCTCCTTGGAAGGACAGGTTACCTACGAGCAGTACTTC. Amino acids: CASSSLEGQVTYEQYF.

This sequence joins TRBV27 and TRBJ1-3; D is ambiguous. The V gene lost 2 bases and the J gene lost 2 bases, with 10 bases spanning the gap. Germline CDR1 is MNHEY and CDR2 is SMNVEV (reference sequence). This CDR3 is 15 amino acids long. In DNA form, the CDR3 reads TGTGCCAGCAGTTTACAAGCCGGCCCTGGAAACACCATATATTTT. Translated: CASSLQAGPGNTIYF.

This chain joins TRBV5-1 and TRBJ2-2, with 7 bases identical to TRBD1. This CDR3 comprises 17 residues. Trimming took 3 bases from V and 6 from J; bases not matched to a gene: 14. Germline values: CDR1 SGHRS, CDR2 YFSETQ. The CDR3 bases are TGCGCCAGCAGCTCCCCGGTGGACAGGACTGGCGCCGGGGAGCTGTTTTTT. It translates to CASSSPVDRTGAGELFF.